The 27 T cell receptor beta chains reported below all come from one sample, sequenced in a study of CD8 T cells in Susac syndrome. A quantity of roughly 0.5 to 1 ug RNA underwent reverse transcription using random hexamers. TCRdb processed the immunoSEQ multiplex PCR reads anew with MiXCR; each CDR3 protein has one entry. The sample holds under 350,000 distinct CDR3 sequences, 92% seen once. The sample taken for sequencing was CD4+ T cells from PBMCs. These receptors came from a human donor with multiple sclerosis.

The rearrangement links TRBV12-3 or TRBV12-4 to TRBJ1-1; possibly TRBD1 for D (6 bases). This CDR3 has 14 residues. Trimming shortened V by 6 bases and J by 0 bases, and 11 bases separated the two germline ends. The CDR3 region is CASSSRGLNTEAFF. DNA for the CDR3: TGTGCCAGCAGCTCCAGGGGTCTGAACACTGAAGCTTTCTTT.

Concerning this clonotype itself: One end of the junction is discordant with germline, which a read error may explain. The chain couples TRBV5-1 to TRBJ2-5; 7 nucleotides line up with TRBD1. The CDR3 loop spans 13 amino acids. Germline V lookup: CDR1 SGHRS, CDR2 YFSETQ. The DNA for the CDR3 is TGCGCCAGCAGATTGGCAGGGGGTCAGACCCAGTACTTC. Translated: CASRLAGGQTQYF.

V and J are TRBV3-1 and TRBJ2-5; 15 bases map to TRBD2. Looked up from germline, CDR1 is LGHDT and CDR2 is YNNKEL (reference sequence). The CDR3 is 19 amino acids. J lost 9 bases, V lost 2 bases, and 16 bases had no gene match. In DNA, the CDR3 is TGTGCCAGCAGCCAATCCGGCCTCGGACTAGCGGGGGGGTCAGGGGCCCAGTACTTC. Its protein is CASSQSGLGLAGGSGAQYF.

This CDR3 reads CASSSRSGTGNTEAFF. In DNA, the CDR3 is TGTGCCAGCAGCTCCCGATCCGGGACGGGTAACACTGAAGCTTTCTTT. The chain recombines TRBV13 with TRBJ1-1; possibly TRBD1 for D (5 bases). The CDR3 totals 16 residues. Trimming cost V 4 bases and J 2 bases, with 17 bases left between them. Germline CDR1 PRHDT, CDR2 FYEKMQ (reference sequence).

The sample holds one count of this clonotype. The rearrangement links TRBV6-1 to TRBJ1-4; 8 nucleotides match TRBD1. Germline loops: CDR1 MNHNS, CDR2 SASEGT. This CDR3 comprises 18 residues. V shed 6 bases and J 9 bases; nucleotides not matched to a gene: 21. The CDR3 region is CASSPFSATGGLGQKLFF. DNA for the CDR3: TGTGCCAGCAGCCCTTTTTCGGCAACAGGGGGGCTCGGTCAAAAACTGTTTTTT.

The chain links TRBV5-1 to TRBJ2-7; 8 bases map to TRBD1. The J segment lost 4 bases and the V segment lost 4 bases, leaving 7 bases of the junction unmatched. The CDR3 loop spans 14 amino acids. Germline CDR1 SGHRS, CDR2 YFSETQ. The CDR3 DNA follows: TGCGCCAGCAGCGGGGGGACAGGAGAGTACGAGCAGTACTTC. Encoded protein: CASSGGTGEYEQYF.

The CDR3 region is CASSETESTGELFF. CDR3 in DNA: TGTGCCAGCAGTGAAACCGAATCCACCGGGGAGCTGTTTTTT. This chain joins TRBV2 and TRBJ2-2, with D uncertain. The V and J ends lost 2 bases and 4 bases respectively, with 8 bases between them. Germline CDR1 SNHLY, CDR2 FYNNEI. The CDR3 length is 14 residues.

The chain links TRBV5-1 to TRBJ2-1; 7 nucleotides align to TRBD1. This CDR3 is built from 12 residues. Germline CDR1 SGHRS, CDR2 YFSETQ. V gave up 0 bases and J gave up 9 bases; unmatched junction bases: 0. CDR3 loop: CASSLAGGEQFF. CDR3 in DNA: TGCGCCAGCAGCTTGGCAGGGGGTGAGCAGTTCTTC.

The chain recombines TRBV11-1 with TRBJ2-5; no reliable D call. V lost 3 bases and J 3 bases, leaving 11 bases between the germline ends. Germline CDR1 is SGHAT and CDR2 is FQDESV (reference sequence). The CDR3 sequence is 14 residues long. In nucleotides, the CDR3 is TGTGCCAGCAGCTTGGGCCGGGCCAAAGAGACCCAGTACTTC. Its translation is CASSLGRAKETQYF.

V gene TRBV6-2 or TRBV6-3 combines with J gene TRBJ1-5; TRBD1 matches at 7 bases. V was clipped by 6 bases and J by 12 bases; unmatched bases: 26. This CDR3 has 18 residues. Looked up from germline, CDR1 is MNHEY and CDR2 is SVGEGT. The CDR3 nucleotides read TGTGCCAGCAGCCCATGGGGCCACGACAGGGTTAGTAAGGGGCACCAGCATTTT. Protein: CASSPWGHDRVSKGHQHF.

The chain uses TRBV6-1 and TRBJ2-3, with TRBD2 as a possible D gene (5 bases). The CDR3 length is 15 residues. Germline assignment: CDR1 MNHNS and CDR2 SASEGT. With 6 bases removed from V and 8 bases from J, the gap between germline ends came to 21 bases. CDR3 in amino acids: CASRASGIVTGTQYF. In DNA form, the CDR3 reads TGTGCCAGCAGGGCCTCCGGGATCGTAACCGGTACGCAGTATTTT.

The rearrangement joins TRBV12-3 or TRBV12-4 to TRBJ2-2; D unclear. This CDR3 region has 16 residues. The V end was cut by 7 bases, the J end by 1 base, with 16 bases between. In nucleotides, the CDR3 is TGTGCCAGCACTTTGCCGAACCGACTGAACACCGGGGAGCTGTTTTTT. It yields the protein CASTLPNRLNTGELFF.

The rearrangement uses TRBV3-1 and TRBJ1-2; 9 bases align to TRBD1. This CDR3 comprises 15 residues. Trimming removed 1 base from V and 7 bases from J; junction bases left unmatched: 7. Germline lookup yields CDR1 LGHDT and CDR2 YNNKEL (reference sequence). The CDR3: CASSQVPTGGAGYTF. CDR3 nucleotide sequence: TGTGCCAGCAGCCAAGTCCCCACAGGGGGCGCTGGCTACACCTTC.

The genes are TRBV3-1 and TRBJ2-2; weak D call: TRBD2 (6 bases). The V and J ends lost 2 bases and 10 bases respectively, with 17 bases between them. CDR3 length: 15 residues. CDR1 LGHDT and CDR2 YNNKEL come from the germline V gene (reference sequence). The CDR3: CASSQIPRGNAELFF. DNA of the CDR3: TGTGCCAGCAGCCAAATACCGCGGGGTAATGCGGAGCTGTTTTTT.

The chain uses TRBV9 and TRBJ2-1, with D uncertain. V was cut by 6 bases and J by 9 bases, with 16 bases left in between. The germline V gene encodes CDR1 SGDLS and CDR2 YYNGEE. The CDR3 length is 13 residues. CDR3 residues: CASTHWAPTEQFF. The CDR3 bases are TGTGCCAGCACCCATTGGGCCCCCACTGAGCAGTTCTTC.

The V call is TRBV29-1, the J call TRBJ2-5; the D gene is possibly TRBD1 (6 bases). Germline V CDR1 and CDR2: SQVTM, ANQGSEA. Trimming cost V 6 bases and J 4 bases, with 9 bases left between them. The CDR3 spans 11 residues. This chain's CDR3 is CSVKQGETQYF. The CDR3 nucleotides read TGCAGCGTGAAACAGGGAGAGACCCAGTACTTC.

The gene calls are TRBV4-3 and TRBJ2-6; D remains ambiguous. Germline V CDR1 and CDR2: LGHNA, YSLEER. The CDR3 contains 16 residues. V lost 1 base and J 1 base, leaving 8 bases between the germline ends. The CDR3 DNA follows: TGCGCCAGCAGCCAAGCGTTAGGGTCTGGGGCCAACGTCCTGACTTTC. This encodes CASSQALGSGANVLTF.

V usage is TRBV6-1 and J usage is TRBJ1-2, with D perhaps TRBD1 (5 bases). Trimming removed 6 bases from V and 2 bases from J, with 22 bases in between. Looked up from germline, CDR1 is MNHNS and CDR2 is SASEGT. There are 17 residues in the CDR3. The CDR3 loop reads CASRPPGRDSPNYGYTF. CDR3 DNA sequence: TGTGCCAGCAGGCCTCCGGGTCGGGACTCCCCAAACTATGGCTACACCTTC.

The J gene is TRBJ2-3, the V gene TRBV30; D possibly corresponds to TRBD2 (7 bases). V lost 5 bases to trimming and J lost 0 bases, with 18 bases between them. Germline V CDR1 and CDR2: GTSNPN, SVGIG (reference sequence). The CDR3 loop spans 16 amino acids. The CDR3 nucleotides are TGTGCCTGGTCCTGGGGGGGGGCCGGGAGCACAGATACGCAGTATTTT. Encoded protein: CAWSWGGAGSTDTQYF.

This clonotype appeared a single time. V gene TRBV7-2 combines with J gene TRBJ2-1, with 7 nucleotides matching TRBD1. Trimming took 3 bases from V and 2 from J; bases not matched to a gene: 4. CDR1 and CDR2 from the germline V gene are SGHTA and FQGNSA. The CDR3 runs to 15 residues. Here the CDR3 reads CASSLFTGAYNEQFF. The CDR3 DNA is TGTGCCAGCAGCTTGTTTACAGGGGCCTACAATGAGCAGTTCTTC.

The genes are TRBV19 and TRBJ2-7; 8 bases align to TRBD2. This CDR3 region has 15 residues. Trimming removed 6 bases from V and 1 base from J; junction bases left unmatched: 8. CDR1 LNHDA and CDR2 SQIVND come from the germline V gene (reference sequence). Here the CDR3 DNA reads TGTGCCAGTAGACCTCAGCGGGGGAGTTCCTACGAGCAGTACTTC. This sequence encodes CASRPQRGSSYEQYF.

This chain joins TRBV7-2 and TRBJ2-7; a possible D gene is TRBD1 (7 bases). The CDR3 runs to 14 residues. Germline V gene data show CDR1 as SGHTA and CDR2 as FQGNSA. V shed 5 bases and J shed 2 bases, with 13 bases lying between them. The CDR3 spells CASSNAGQPYEQYF. CDR3 bases: TGTGCCAGCAGCAACGCGGGACAGCCCTACGAGCAGTACTTC.

The V call is TRBV7-9, the J call TRBJ1-3; D possibly corresponds to TRBD1 (6 bases). Per the germline V gene, CDR1 is SEHNR and CDR2 is FQNEAQ (reference sequence). The CDR3 loop spans 15 amino acids. V dropped 4 bases and J dropped 2 bases, with 12 bases sitting between them. The CDR3 loop is CASSWLRTAGNTIYF. CDR3 nucleotides: TGTGCCAGCAGCTGGTTGAGGACAGCTGGAAACACCATATATTTT.

Worth noting for this clonotype: The junction departs from germline at one end; a sequencing error may be responsible. CDR3 DNA sequence: TGCGCCAGCAGCCCCCTTAGGGCAGGAGAAGCTTTCTTT. Protein product: CASSPLRAGEAFF. The chain couples TRBV3-1 to TRBJ1-1, with D hard to call. Germline V lookup: CDR1 LGHDT, CDR2 YNNKEL (reference sequence). There are 13 residues in the CDR3. Drawing the rest from reference TRBV3-1 and TRBJ1-1, the complete variable domain is DTAVSQTPKYLVTQMGNDKSIKCEQNLGHDTMYWYKQDSKKFLKIMFSYNNKELIINETVPNRFSPKSPDKAHLNLHINSLELGDSAVYFCASSPLRAGEAFFGQGTRLTVV.

There are a few counts of this clonotype. The J gene is TRBJ2-7, the V gene TRBV6-2 or TRBV6-3; 9 positions match TRBD1. After removal of 6 bases from V and 4 bases from J, the junction contained 4 bases not matched to a gene. Germline CDR1 is MNHEY and CDR2 is SVGEGT. The CDR3 totals 13 residues. CDR3 in amino acids: CASRRTGDYEQYF. The CDR3 DNA is TGTGCCAGCAGAAGGACAGGGGATTACGAGCAGTACTTC.

The J gene is TRBJ1-1, the V gene TRBV28; 8 bases match TRBD1. Trimming at V came to 10 bases and at J to 10 bases, leaving 14 bases not matched to a gene. CDR1 and CDR2 (germline): MDHEN, SYDVKM. The CDR3 length is 13 residues. The CDR3 DNA is TGTGCCACCTTCACAGCACCAACAGGGGGAGCTTTCTTT. This sequence encodes CATFTAPTGGAFF. The variable domain in full, with the rest retrieved from reference TRBV28 and TRBJ1-1, is DVKVTQSSRYLVKRTGEKVFLECVQDMDHENMFWYRQDPGLGLRLIYFSYDVKMKEKGDIPEGYSVSREKKERFSLILESASTNQTSMYLCATFTAPTGGAFFGQGTRLTVV.

The chain combines TRBV3-1 with TRBJ2-3, with 13 bases fitting TRBD2. J was trimmed by 4 bases and V by 1 base; bases with no gene match: 17. This CDR3 comprises 21 residues. The V gene's germline CDR1 is LGHDT and CDR2 YNNKEL (reference sequence). The DNA of the CDR3 is TGTGCCAGCAGCCAAGGGCTATGGACTAGCGGGGGTAGTGTCCGCGCAGATACGCAGTATTTT. Translating it yields CASSQGLWTSGGSVRADTQYF.